One sample yielded the 8 T cell receptor beta chains listed below, sequenced in a study of cytomegalovirus exposure and HLA in healthy donors. Clones were sequenced by immunoSEQ multiplex PCR, and TCRdb holds only the in-frame ones, with some missing. The table includes around 98,000 clones, around 85% detected once. The sample consisted of PBMCs. The receptors derive from a young woman in good health and CMV-seronegative.

The chain carries TRBV5-4 and TRBJ1-1; D is perhaps TRBD1 (5 bases). With 0 bases removed from V and 7 bases from J, the gap between germline ends came to 7 bases. The germline gives CDR1 SGHNT, CDR2 YYREEE (reference sequence). The CDR3 covers 12 residues. CDR3 DNA sequence: TGTGCCAGCAGCTTGGTGGGGGGTGAAGCTTTCTTT. It encodes CASSLVGGEAFF.

The chain employs TRBV15 and TRBJ1-1; D is perhaps TRBD1 (6 bases). The CDR3 runs 17 residues. The germline V gene encodes CDR1 LNHNV and CDR2 YYDKDF (reference sequence). V was shortened by 1 base and J by 0 bases, with 15 bases between the two germline ends. The CDR3 is CATSRGLSGTLNTEAFF. The CDR3 DNA sequence: TGTGCCACCAGCAGAGGGTTGTCCGGGACACTGAACACTGAAGCTTTCTTT. Based on the CDR3 plus reference TRBV15 and TRBJ1-1, the full variable domain is DAMVIQNPRYQVTQFGKPVTLSCSQTLNHNVMYWYQQKSSQAPKLLFHYYDKDFNNEADTPDNFQSRRPNTSFCFLDIRSPGLGDTAMYLCATSRGLSGTLNTEAFFGQGTRLTVV.

The genes are TRBV27 and TRBJ2-7, with no clear D. The V gene lost 6 bases and the J gene lost 0 bases, with 12 bases spanning the gap. Per the germline V gene, CDR1 is MNHEY and CDR2 is SMNVEV (reference sequence). This CDR3 is built from 14 residues. The CDR3, as DNA: TGTGCCAGCAGCCAGGTCCCCAGCTCCTACGAGCAGTACTTC. The encoded protein is CASSQVPSSYEQYF.

The chain recombines TRBV11-2 with TRBJ1-2; tentative D call: TRBD1 (6 bases). V was trimmed by 0 bases and J by 8 bases, leaving 13 bases between them. The CDR3 covers 14 residues. Germline CDR1 is SGHAT and CDR2 is FQNNGV. CDR3 in DNA: TGTGCCAGCAGCTTAGAGACAGGTGTCAGGGGCTACACCTTC. Amino acids: CASSLETGVRGYTF.

This clone occurred once. The rearrangement uses TRBV5-1 and TRBJ1-2; TRBD1 agrees at 9 bases. V lost 4 bases and J lost 6; bases outside the gene matches: 13. This CDR3 region has 16 residues. CDR1 and CDR2 from the germline V gene are SGHRS and YFSETQ. The CDR3 protein is CASSVGQGLIGNGYTF. DNA of the CDR3: TGCGCCAGCAGCGTGGGACAGGGTTTAATCGGGAATGGCTACACCTTC.

A single count supports this clone. The chain recombines TRBV5-1 with TRBJ1-1; 8 positions match TRBD1. V gave up 7 bases and J gave up 1 base; unmatched junction bases: 9. CDR1 is SGHRS, CDR2 YFSETQ, per germline. This CDR3 spans 15 amino acids. The CDR3 DNA reads TGCGCCAGCTCCCTGGACAGGGCCTCGAACACTGAAGCTTTCTTT. This encodes CASSLDRASNTEAFF.

V is TRBV11-2 and J is TRBJ2-1; D possibly corresponds to TRBD2 (6 bases). Germline loops: CDR1 SGHAT, CDR2 FQNNGV. This CDR3 has 16 residues. Trimming shortened V by 1 base and J by 8 bases, and 18 bases separated the two germline ends. The CDR3 here is CASSLARLVGGDEQFF. In DNA form, the CDR3 reads TGTGCCAGCAGCTTAGCCCGGCTGGTTGGAGGGGATGAGCAGTTCTTC.

The chain couples TRBV5-6 to TRBJ1-5; 7 bases line up with TRBD1. This CDR3 is 17 amino acids long. Germline values: CDR1 SGHDT, CDR2 YYEEEE. The V and J ends lost 0 bases and 2 bases, in that order; junction bases with no gene match: 8. The CDR3 loop reads CASSLGDRARGNQPQHF. The DNA of the CDR3 is TGTGCCAGCAGCTTGGGAGACAGGGCGCGCGGCAATCAGCCCCAGCATTTT. The full variable domain, completed using reference TRBV5-6 and TRBJ1-5, is DAGVTQSPTHLIKTRGQQVTLRCSPKSGHDTVSWYQQALGQGPQFIFQYYEEEERQRGNFPDRFSGHQFPNYSSELNVNALLLGDSALYLCASSLGDRARGNQPQHFGDGTRLSIL.